This T cell receptor (beta chain) was captured by sequencing in a study of cytomegalovirus exposure and HLA in healthy donors (dated by TCRdb to the late 2010s). Study-wide context: According to an earlier analysis of 550 to 750 of the donors, about 179 million T cells yielded roughly 110 million unique TCR beta sequences and about 300 Gb of sequence data. Approximately 330 gigabases of sequencing data and around 88 million unique TCR sequences made up an early release that covered some 640 HLA-typed donors. The genetic ancestry cluster associated with self-reported Caucasian donors included roughly 84% of the roughly 380 genotyped donors. The study aimed to test whether signatures of past pathogen exposure could be identified by cataloging public T cell receptors. The T cell repertoires of 666 subjects were profiled by immunosequencing and related to cytomegalovirus serostatus. A separate validation cohort of about 110 different subjects was used in addition to the approximately 700-subject first cohort. High-throughput TCR immunosequencing, statistical association of individual TCRs with disease status, and machine learning were combined to predict cytomegalovirus infection status. In a later analysis, previously published TCR beta repertoires from 500 to 750 donors were re-analyzed and high-resolution HLA genotyping was added so that TCR occurrence patterns could be studied. The later analysis used no new phenotypic data to find candidate immune exposures, relying instead on TCR beta sequences and their occurrence across donors. In an earlier analysis of around 540 of the donors, high-throughput TCR beta sequencing was used to judge whether each TCR beta V gene segment behaved as functional or pseudogenic. Alongside the repertoire data, information on donor age, sex, ethnicity and CMV serostatus was compiled. A later genetic analysis used genome-wide SNP genotypes for about 65% of the roughly 670 donors, treating that subset as a discovery cohort. Every repertoire in the discovery cohort had been generated on one and the same sequencing platform. Both class I and class II loci were covered by HLA typing, at four-digit resolution. The number of typed donors differed by locus: roughly 629-640 for A, B, C, DRB1 and DQB1; some 500 for DQA1; 606 for DPA1; and roughly 450 for DPB1. Because of strong linkage in the cohort, 5 or 6 DR-DQ haplotypes were treated as single units for association and clustering. Among about 400 genotyped donors of the cohort, an average of about 240,000 unique TCR beta nucleotide sequences was sequenced per donor, of which about 18% were non-productive.

In total, approximately 690 healthy bone marrow donors made up the cohort. All cohort members were sampled while nominally healthy, although unrecorded immune exposures were likely present. The donor tested CMV seronegative, placing the donor among the roughly 340 seronegative members of the cohort. Each donor provided a peripheral blood sample, and peripheral blood mononuclear cells were used for TCR beta sequencing. Genomic DNA was extracted from the blood cell samples with the Qiagen DNeasy Blood Extraction Kit. Library method: the immunoSEQ multiplex PCR assay. The multiplex PCR relied on a mix of 60 forward primers for TCR Vbeta segments and 13 reverse primers for TCR Jbeta segments. The CDR3 region of rearranged TCR beta genes was amplified from genomic DNA by a multiplex PCR assay. Amplified TCR beta libraries were sequenced as 87-base-pair reads on the Illumina HiSeq System. Per the authors' processing: A later analysis counted about 80 million unique TCR beta chains across the approximately 700 repertoires, and around 9.9 million of these chains were shared by at least two donors. A nearest-neighbor algorithm error-corrected the raw reads and collapsed the reads into unique sequences, merging closely related sequences to remove PCR and sequencing errors. CDR3 sequences were aligned to IMGT reference sequences to assign V, D and J gene segments. Each retained sequence needed at least a six-nucleotide match to both a V gene segment and a J gene segment. A rearrangement counted as productive if the CDR3 had no stop codons and remained in frame with V and J, and every other rearrangement counted as non-productive. CDR3 was defined according to IMGT convention as the region running from the second conserved V-encoded cysteine to the conserved J-encoded phenylalanine. The earlier analysis of fewer than 700 of the donors excluded sequences that lacked an unambiguous match to a single V gene segment. In an earlier analysis of 587 of the donors, a V segment was called functional when productive rearrangements were above 56.7%, and segregating when the standard deviation between donors exceeded 5%. A statistical classification framework was built to diagnose cytomegalovirus status from the catalog of TCR beta chain sequences. V and J gene assignment, in a later analysis, came from comparing TCR nucleotide sequences with IMGT/GENE-DB human TR gene sequences. A later analysis assigned CDR3 sequences and most-parsimonious VDJ recombination scenarios with the TCRdist pipeline. In a later analysis, each TCR beta chain was defined by its CDR3 amino acid sequence together with its V-gene family, and reads lacking a unique V-gene family were excluded. In a later analysis, 550 to 650 highly shared, low-generation-probability nucleotide sequences were removed to address suspected cross-contamination and a sequencing artifact. A later analysis calculated a clonal expansion index for each public chain from normalized within-repertoire ranks of inferred template counts. Generation probabilities in a later analysis came from a VDJ recombination model fitted to out-of-frame rearrangements, and those results were checked against IGoR. A later analysis scored TCR-TCR, TCR-HLA and TCR-CMV co-occurrence with hypergeometric tests, applying a repertoire-size bias correction to TCR pairs. False discovery rates were estimated in a later analysis by permuting HLA or CMV assignments 20 times. In a later analysis, co-occurring TCRs were grouped using DBSCAN, and TCRdist sequence similarity was added for clustering within HLA-allele-positive subsets. Co-occurrence clustering excluded repertoires with fewer than 30,000 or more than 120,000 public chains, plus five with anomalous nucleotide sharing. As stored in TCRdb, this immuneACCESS dataset retains in-frame rearrangements with V and J assigned. A fraction of the clones does not appear; measured against another copy, unresolved V genes explain less than half of the discrepancy, and the remainder lacks a known reason. That table supplies the V and J calls and clone size; D and trimming were determined from the DNA. The sample table shows approximately 120,000 clones, and 78% are seen once. Of the sample, just under 6.5% falls within the top ten clones.

Study-wide findings and limitations: Compared with the roughly 670-donor mean, donors in an Asian-associated ancestry cluster had fewer N-insertions in productive TCRs, according to a later genetic analysis. This cohort had only TCR beta chains sequenced, and the lack of alpha or paired-chain data limited which features could be detected. According to a later analysis, parvovirus B19, influenza, CMV and Epstein-Barr virus appeared linked to several top co-occurrence clusters. It was suggested by the authors that the approach could potentially be generalized to other disease states and immunological phenotypes. A further reported finding was that TCR beta sequences accurately predicted the HLA-A and HLA-B alleles for most subjects in the first cohort. The presence/absence analyses assumed that sequencing depth was roughly uniform across donors, and that assumption may not be true. For the cohort, immune exposure information was limited to CMV serostatus. In an earlier analysis of around 600 of the donors, most TCR beta V segments appeared in productive rearrangements about 90% or about 30% of the time, broadly matching IMGT annotations. Linkage disequilibrium might explain the correlated functional status among segregating V segments, but an unknown experimental factor could not be excluded. Cytomegalovirus status was reported to be diagnosed by the classifier with high specificity and sensitivity in both the original and validation cohorts. Because HLA typing was missing for some donors at each locus, association tests included only the typed subset. Compared with equally common non-associated chains, HLA-associated TCR beta chains in a later analysis were more clonally expanded and had lower generation probabilities. A cluster of highly shared sequence variants was judged likely to represent a technical artifact of the sequencing pipeline. According to a later analysis, TCR association rates differed among HLA loci, with DRB1 alleles showing the most associated TCRs and HLA-C alleles showing the fewest. Specific HLA alleles were associated with about 17,000 TCR beta sequences at a false discovery rate of 0.05 in a later analysis. The 87-base-pair reads could not distinguish some IMGT-functional V segments, including TRBV6-2 and TRBV6-3, so those segments were excluded. In vitro tests confirmed that three of the cytomegalovirus-associated TCR beta chains recognize cytomegalovirus antigens. About 15 rarely observed V segments, including chromosome 9 orphons, were excluded from the earlier analysis of several hundred of the donors because counts were too low. A total of fewer than 200 TCR beta chains were listed by the study as associated with cytomegalovirus. When HLA alleles, especially DR and DQ, strongly co-occurred, TCR associations were difficult to assign to individual alleles. A later analysis found that most CMV-associated TCR beta chains appeared HLA-restricted, with HLA associations seemingly driven largely by CMV exposure. Most TCR sequences were seen in very few donors, while some public TCRs were found in many individuals. A later genetic analysis associated a missense DCLRE1C variant with V-gene and J-gene trimming of TCR beta chains, and an independent cohort replicated the association.

This clone has only a few counts. This clone's antigen is unknown. Base qualities are missing; no much larger clone stands one base away. CDR1 and CDR2, per the germline V gene, are SNHLY and FYNNEI. Taken from cysteine to phenylalanine, the CDR3 has 13 residues. Only the CDR3 DNA is retained, 39 bases long and in frame from the first base. V is shortened by 1 base, J by 1 base, and the region joining them spans 4 bases. This clonotype was sampled from a woman between 40 and 55 years old in good health and CMV-seronegative. The sample was PBMCs. The chain uses TRBV2 and TRBJ1-1; the D gene assignment is ambiguous. CDR3 reads: CASSEERNTEAFF. The DNA sequence is given as TGTGCCAGCAGTGAAGAGAGGAACACTGAAGCTTTCTTT.